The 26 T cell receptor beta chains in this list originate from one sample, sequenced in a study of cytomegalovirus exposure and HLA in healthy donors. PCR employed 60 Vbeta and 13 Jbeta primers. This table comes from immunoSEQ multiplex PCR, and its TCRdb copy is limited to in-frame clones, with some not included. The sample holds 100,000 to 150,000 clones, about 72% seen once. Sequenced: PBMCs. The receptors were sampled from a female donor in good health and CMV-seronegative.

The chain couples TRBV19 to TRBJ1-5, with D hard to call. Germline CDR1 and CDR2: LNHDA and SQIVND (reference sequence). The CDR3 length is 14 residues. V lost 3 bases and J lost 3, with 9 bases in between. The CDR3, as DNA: TGTGCCAGTAGTATCTCACAGCCCAATCAGCCCCAGCATTTT. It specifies CASSISQPNQPQHF.

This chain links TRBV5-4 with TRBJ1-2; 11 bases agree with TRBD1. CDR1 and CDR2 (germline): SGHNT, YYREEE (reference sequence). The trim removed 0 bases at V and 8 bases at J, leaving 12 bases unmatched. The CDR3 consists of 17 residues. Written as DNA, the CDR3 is TGTGCCAGCAGCTTGGTAGGAGGACTGGACAGGGGGCACGGCTACACCTTC. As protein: CASSLVGGLDRGHGYTF.

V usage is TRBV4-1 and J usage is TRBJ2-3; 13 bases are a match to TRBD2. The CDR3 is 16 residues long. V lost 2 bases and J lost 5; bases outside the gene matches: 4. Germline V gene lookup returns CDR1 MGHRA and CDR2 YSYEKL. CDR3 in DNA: TGCGCCAGCAGCCAAAATCGACTAGCGGGAGGAGATACGCAGTATTTT. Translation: CASSQNRLAGGDTQYF.

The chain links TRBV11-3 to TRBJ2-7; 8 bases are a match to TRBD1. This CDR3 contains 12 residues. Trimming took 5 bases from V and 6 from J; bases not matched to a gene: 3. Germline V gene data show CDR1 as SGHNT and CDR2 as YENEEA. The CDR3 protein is CASSETGGEQYF. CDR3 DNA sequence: TGTGCCAGCAGCGAAACAGGGGGCGAGCAGTACTTC.

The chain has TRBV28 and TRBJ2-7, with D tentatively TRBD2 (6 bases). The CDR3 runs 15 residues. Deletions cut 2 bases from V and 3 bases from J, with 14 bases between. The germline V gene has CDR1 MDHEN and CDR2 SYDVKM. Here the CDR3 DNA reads TGTGCCAGCAGTTTAAGGAGGGAGGTCTACTACGAGCAGTACTTC. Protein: CASSLRREVYYEQYF.

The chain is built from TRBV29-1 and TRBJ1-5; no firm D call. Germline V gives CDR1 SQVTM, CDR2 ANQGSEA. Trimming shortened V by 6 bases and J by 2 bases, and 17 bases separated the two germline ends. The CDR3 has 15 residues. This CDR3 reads CSVPGGESGNQPQHF. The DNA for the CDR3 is TGCAGCGTGCCGGGCGGGGAATCTGGCAATCAGCCCCAGCATTTT.

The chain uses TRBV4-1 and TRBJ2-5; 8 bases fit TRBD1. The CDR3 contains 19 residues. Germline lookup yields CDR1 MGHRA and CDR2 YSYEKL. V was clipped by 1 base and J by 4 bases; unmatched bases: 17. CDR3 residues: CASSQGQGLGQGGRETQYF. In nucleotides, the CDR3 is TGCGCCAGCAGCCAAGGACAAGGTTTAGGACAGGGTGGGAGAGAGACCCAGTACTTC.

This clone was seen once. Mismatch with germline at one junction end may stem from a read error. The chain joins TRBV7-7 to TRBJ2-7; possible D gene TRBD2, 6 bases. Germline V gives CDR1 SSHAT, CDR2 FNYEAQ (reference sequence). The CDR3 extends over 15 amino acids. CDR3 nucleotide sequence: TGTGCTAGCAGCTTACGGGACTCCCAAACCTACGAGCAGTACTTC. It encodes CASSLRDSQTYEQYF.

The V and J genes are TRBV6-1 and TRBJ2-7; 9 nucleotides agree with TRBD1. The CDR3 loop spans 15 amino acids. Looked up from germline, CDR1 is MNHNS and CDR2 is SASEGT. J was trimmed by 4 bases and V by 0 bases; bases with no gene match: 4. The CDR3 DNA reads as TGTGCCAGCAGTGAAGCGGGACAGGGATATTACGAGCAGTACTTC. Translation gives CASSEAGQGYYEQYF.

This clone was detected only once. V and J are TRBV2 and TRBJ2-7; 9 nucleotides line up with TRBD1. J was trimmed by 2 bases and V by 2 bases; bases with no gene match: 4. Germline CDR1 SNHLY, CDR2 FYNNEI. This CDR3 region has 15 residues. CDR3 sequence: CASSEPGQGTYEQYF. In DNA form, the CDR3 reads TGTGCCAGCAGTGAACCGGGACAGGGTACCTACGAGCAGTACTTC.

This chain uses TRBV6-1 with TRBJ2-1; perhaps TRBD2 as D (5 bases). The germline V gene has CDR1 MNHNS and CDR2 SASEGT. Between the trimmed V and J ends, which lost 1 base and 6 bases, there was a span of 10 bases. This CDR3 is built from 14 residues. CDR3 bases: TGTGCCAGCAGTGAAGAGGCTAGCTCCAATGAGCAGTTCTTC. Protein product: CASSEEASSNEQFF.

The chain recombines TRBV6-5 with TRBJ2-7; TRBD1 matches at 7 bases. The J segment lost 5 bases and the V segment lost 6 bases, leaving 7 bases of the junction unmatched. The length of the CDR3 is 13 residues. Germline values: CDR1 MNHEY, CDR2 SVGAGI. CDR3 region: CASRRQGPDEQYF. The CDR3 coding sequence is TGTGCCAGCAGAAGACAGGGTCCGGACGAGCAGTACTTC.

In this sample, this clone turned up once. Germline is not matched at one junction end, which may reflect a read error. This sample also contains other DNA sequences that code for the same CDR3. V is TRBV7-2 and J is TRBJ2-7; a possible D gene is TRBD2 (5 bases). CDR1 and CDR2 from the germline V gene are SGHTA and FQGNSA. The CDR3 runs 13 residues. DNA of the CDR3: TGTGCCAGCAGCACCCAGGAGGATGGCGAGCAGTACTTT. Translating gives CASSTQEDGEQYF. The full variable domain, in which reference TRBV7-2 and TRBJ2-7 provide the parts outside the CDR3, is GAGVSQSPSNKVTEKGKDVELRCDPISGHTALYWYRQSLGQGLEFLIYFQGNSAPDKSGLPSDRFSAERTGGSVSTLTIQRTQQEDSAVYLCASSTQEDGEQYFGPGTRLTVT.

The CDR3: CSDNLGQGISYTF. The CDR3 region has the DNA TGCAGCGATAACTTGGGACAGGGGATTTCCTACACCTTC. The chain carries TRBV29-1 and TRBJ1-2; 10 nucleotides line up with TRBD1. The trim removed 7 bases at V and 10 bases at J, leaving 12 bases unmatched. The CDR3 contains 13 residues. The V gene's germline CDR1 is SQVTM and CDR2 ANQGSEA.

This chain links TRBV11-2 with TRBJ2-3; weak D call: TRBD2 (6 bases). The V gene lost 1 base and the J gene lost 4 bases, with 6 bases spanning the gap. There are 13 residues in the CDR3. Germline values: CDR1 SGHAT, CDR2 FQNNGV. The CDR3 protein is CASSLGGADTQYF. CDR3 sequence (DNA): TGTGCCAGCAGCTTAGGCGGGGCAGATACGCAGTATTTT.

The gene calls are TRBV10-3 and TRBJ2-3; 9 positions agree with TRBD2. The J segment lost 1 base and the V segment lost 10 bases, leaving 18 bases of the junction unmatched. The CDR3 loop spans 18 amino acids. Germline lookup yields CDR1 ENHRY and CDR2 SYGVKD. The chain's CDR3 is CATQSRSSGKRGTDTQYF. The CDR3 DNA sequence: TGTGCCACTCAATCACGTTCTAGCGGGAAAAGGGGCACAGATACGCAGTATTTT.

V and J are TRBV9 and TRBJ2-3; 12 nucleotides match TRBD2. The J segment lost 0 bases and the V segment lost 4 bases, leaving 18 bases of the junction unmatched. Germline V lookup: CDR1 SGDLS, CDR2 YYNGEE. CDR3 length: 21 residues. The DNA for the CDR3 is TGTGCCAGCAGCCCCCGACAGGCGACTAGCGGGAGATACCCTAGCACAGATACGCAGTATTTT. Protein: CASSPRQATSGRYPSTDTQYF.

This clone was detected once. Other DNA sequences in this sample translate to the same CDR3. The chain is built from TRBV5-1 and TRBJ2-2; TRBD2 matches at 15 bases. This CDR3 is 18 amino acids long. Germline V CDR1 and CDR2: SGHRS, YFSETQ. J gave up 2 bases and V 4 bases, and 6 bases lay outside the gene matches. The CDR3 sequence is CASSLRTSGRGNTGELFF. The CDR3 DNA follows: TGCGCCAGCAGCCTTCGGACTAGCGGGAGGGGAAACACCGGGGAGCTGTTTTTT.

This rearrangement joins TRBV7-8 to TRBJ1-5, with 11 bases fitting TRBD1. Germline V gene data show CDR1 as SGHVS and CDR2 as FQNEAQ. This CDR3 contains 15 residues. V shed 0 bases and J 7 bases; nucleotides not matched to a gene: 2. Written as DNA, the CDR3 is TGTGCCAGCAGCTTAGCGGACAGGGGGCCCCAGCCCCAGCATTTT. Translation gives CASSLADRGPQPQHF.

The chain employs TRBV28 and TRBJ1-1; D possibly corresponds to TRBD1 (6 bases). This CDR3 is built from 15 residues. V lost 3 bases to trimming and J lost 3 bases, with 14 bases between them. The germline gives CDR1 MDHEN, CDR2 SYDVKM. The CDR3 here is CASSFGTGWDTEAFF. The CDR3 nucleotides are TGTGCCAGCAGTTTTGGAACAGGGTGGGACACTGAAGCTTTCTTT.

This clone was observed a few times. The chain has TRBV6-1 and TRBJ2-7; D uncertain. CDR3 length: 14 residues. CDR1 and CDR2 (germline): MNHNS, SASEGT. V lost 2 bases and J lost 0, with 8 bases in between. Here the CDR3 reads CASSELASSYEQYF. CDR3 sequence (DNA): TGTGCCAGCAGTGAACTGGCCAGCTCCTACGAGCAGTACTTC.

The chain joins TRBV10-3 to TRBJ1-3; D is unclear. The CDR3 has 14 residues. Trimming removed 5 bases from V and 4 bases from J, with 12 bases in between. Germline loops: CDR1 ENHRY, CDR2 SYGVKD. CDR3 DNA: TGTGCCATCAGTCCTTTGGCTTCCGGAAACACCATATATTTT. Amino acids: CAISPLASGNTIYF.

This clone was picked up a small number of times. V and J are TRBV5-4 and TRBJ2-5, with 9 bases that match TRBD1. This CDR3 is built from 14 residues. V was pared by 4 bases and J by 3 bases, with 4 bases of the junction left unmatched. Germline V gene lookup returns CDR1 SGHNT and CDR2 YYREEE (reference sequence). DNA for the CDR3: TGTGCCAGCAGCGTGGGACAGGGAAAAGAGACCCAGTACTTC. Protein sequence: CASSVGQGKETQYF.

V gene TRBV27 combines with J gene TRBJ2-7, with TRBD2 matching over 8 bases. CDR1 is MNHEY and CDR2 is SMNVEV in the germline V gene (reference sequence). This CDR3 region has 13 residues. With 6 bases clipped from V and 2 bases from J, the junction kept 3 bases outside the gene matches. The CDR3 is CASRRGLAYEQYF. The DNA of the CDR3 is TGTGCCAGCAGGAGGGGACTAGCCTACGAGCAGTACTTC.

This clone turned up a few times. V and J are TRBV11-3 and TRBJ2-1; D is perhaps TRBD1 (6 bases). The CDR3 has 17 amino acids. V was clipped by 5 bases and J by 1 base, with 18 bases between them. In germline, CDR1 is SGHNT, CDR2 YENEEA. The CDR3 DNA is TGTGCCAGCAGCCCAAGGACAGTTCCGTCATCCTACAATGAGCAGTTCTTC. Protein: CASSPRTVPSSYNEQFF. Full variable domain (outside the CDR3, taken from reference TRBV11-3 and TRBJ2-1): EAGVVQSPRYKIIEKKQPVAFWCNPISGHNTLYWYLQNLGQGPELLIRYENEEAVDDSQLPKDRFSAERLKGVDSTLKIQPAELGDSAVYLCASSPRTVPSSYNEQFFGPGTRLTVL.

In DNA, the CDR3 is TGTGCCAGCAGGGTGGGACAGGGCTCCTACGAGCAGTACTTC. This codes for CASRVGQGSYEQYF. The V call is TRBV6-6, the J call TRBJ2-7; TRBD1 matches 9 bases. Germline V gene lookup returns CDR1 MNHNY and CDR2 SVGAGI (reference sequence). The CDR3 has 14 amino acids. J lost 0 bases, V lost 6 bases, and 3 bases had no gene match.